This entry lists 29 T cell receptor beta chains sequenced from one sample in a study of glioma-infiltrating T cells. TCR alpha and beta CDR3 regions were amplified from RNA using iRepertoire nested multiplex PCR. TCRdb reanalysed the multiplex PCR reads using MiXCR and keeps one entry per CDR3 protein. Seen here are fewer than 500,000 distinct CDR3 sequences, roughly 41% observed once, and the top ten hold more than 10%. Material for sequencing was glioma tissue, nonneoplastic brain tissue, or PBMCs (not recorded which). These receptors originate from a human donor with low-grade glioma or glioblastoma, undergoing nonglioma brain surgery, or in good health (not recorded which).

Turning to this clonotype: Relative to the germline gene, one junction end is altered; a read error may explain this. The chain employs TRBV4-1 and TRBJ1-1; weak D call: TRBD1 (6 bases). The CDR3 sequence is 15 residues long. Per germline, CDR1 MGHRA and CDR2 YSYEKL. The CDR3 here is CAGSRNDRRNTEAFF. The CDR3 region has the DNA TGCGCCGGCAGCCGAAACGACAGGAGAAACACTGAAGCTTTCTTT.

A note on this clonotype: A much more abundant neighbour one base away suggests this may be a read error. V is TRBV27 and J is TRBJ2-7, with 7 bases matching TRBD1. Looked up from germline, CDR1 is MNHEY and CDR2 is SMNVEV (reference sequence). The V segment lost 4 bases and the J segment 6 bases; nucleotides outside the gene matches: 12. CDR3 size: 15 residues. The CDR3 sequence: CASSSSIRGTVEQYF. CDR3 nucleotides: TGTGCCAGCAGTTCAAGCATACGAGGGACAGTCGAGCAGTACTTC.

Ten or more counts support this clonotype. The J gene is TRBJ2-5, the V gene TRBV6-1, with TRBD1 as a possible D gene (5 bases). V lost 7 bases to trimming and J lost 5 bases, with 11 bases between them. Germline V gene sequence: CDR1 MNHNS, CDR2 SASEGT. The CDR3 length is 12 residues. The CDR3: CASTTGFETQYF. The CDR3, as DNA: TGTGCCAGCACCACAGGTTTTGAGACCCAGTACTTC.

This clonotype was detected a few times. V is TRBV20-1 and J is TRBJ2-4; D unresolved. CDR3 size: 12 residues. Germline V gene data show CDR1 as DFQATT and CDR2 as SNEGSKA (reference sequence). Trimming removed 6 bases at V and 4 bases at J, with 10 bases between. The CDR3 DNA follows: TGCAGTGCCGGAACCGGGAAAAACATTCAGTACTTC. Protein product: CSAGTGKNIQYF.

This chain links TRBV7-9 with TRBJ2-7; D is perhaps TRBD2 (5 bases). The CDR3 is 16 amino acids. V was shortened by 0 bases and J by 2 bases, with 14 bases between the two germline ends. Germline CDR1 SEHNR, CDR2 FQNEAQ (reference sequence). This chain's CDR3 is CASSLAPSSNPYEQYF. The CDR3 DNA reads TGTGCCAGCAGCTTAGCGCCTAGCTCCAACCCCTACGAGCAGTACTTC. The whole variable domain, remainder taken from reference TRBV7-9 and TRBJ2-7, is DTGVSQNPRHKITKRGQNVTFRCDPISEHNRLYWYRQTLGQGPEFLTYFQNEAQLEKSRLLSDRFSAERPKGSFSTLEIQRTEQGDSAMYLCASSLAPSSNPYEQYFGPGTRLTVT.

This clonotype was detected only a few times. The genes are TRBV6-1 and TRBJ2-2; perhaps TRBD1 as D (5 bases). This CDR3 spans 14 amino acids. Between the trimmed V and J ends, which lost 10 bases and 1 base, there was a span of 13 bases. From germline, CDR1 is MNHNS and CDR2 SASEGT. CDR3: CAIGNGQNTGELFF. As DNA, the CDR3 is TGTGCCATTGGGAATGGACAGAACACCGGGGAGCTGTTTTTT.

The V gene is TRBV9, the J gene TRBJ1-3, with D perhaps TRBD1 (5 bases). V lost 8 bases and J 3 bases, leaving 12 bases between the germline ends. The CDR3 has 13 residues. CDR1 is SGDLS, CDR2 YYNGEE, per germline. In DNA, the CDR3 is TGTGCCAGTCAGGGAAGCTTTGGAAACACCATATATTTT. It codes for CASQGSFGNTIYF.

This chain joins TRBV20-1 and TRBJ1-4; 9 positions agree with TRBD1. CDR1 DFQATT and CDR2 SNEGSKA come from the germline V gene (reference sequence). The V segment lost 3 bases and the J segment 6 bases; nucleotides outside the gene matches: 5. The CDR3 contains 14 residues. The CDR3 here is CSASPDRGYEKLFF. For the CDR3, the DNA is TGCAGTGCTAGTCCGGACAGGGGTTATGAAAAACTGTTTTTT.

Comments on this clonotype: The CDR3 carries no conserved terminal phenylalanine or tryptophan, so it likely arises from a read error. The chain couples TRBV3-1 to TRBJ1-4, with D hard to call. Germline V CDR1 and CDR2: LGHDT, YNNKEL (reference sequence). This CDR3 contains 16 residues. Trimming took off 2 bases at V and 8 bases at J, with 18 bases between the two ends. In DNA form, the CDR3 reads TGTGCCAGCAGCCAACAACCTGGACGGGTCTGGGAAAAACTGTTTTCT. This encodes CASSQQPGRVWEKLFS.

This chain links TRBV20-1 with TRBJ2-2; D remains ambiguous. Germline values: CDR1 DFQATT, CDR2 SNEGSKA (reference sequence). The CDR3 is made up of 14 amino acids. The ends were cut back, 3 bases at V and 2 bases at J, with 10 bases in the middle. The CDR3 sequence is CSASWLSNTGELFF. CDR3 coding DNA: TGCAGTGCTAGCTGGCTATCTAACACCGGGGAGCTGTTTTTT.

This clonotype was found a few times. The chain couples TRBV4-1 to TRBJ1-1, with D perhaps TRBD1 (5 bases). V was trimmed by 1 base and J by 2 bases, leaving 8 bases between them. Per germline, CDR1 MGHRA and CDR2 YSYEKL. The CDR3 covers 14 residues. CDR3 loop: CASSQAQGNTEAFF. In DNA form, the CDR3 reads TGCGCCAGCAGCCAAGCCCAGGGTAACACTGAAGCTTTCTTT.

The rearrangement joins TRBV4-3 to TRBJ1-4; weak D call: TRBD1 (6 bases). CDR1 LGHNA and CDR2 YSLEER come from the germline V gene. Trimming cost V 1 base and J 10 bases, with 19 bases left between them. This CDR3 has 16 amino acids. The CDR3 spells CASSQGSRGLLGKLFF. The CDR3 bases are TGCGCCAGCAGCCAAGGAAGTCGGGGGCTATTGGGAAAACTGTTTTTT.

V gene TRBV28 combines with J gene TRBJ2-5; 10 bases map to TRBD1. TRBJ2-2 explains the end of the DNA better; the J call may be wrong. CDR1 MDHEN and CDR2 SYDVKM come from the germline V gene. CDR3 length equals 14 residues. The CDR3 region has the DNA TGTGCCAGCAGTCGGGACAGGGGAACCTGGGAGCTGTTTTTT. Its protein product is CASSRDRGTWELFF.

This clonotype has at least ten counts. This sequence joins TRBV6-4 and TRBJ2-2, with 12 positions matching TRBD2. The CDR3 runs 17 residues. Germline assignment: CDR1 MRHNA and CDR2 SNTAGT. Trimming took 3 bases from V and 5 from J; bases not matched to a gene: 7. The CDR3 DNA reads TGTGCCAGCAGTGAATCGAGACTAGCGGGAGAGACCGGGGAGCTGTTTTTT. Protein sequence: CASSESRLAGETGELFF.

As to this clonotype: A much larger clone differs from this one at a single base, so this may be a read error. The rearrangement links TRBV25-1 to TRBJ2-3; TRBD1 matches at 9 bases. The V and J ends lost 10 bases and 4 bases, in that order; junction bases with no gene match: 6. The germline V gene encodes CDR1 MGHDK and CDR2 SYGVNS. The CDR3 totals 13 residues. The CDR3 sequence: CANKTGGADTQYF. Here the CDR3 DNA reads TGTGCCAATAAGACAGGGGGTGCAGATACGCAGTATTTT.

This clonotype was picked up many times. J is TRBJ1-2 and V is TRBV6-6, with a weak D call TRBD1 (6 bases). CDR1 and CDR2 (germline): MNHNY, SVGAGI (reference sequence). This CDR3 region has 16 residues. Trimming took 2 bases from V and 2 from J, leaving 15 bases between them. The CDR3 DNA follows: TGTGCCAGCAGTTACCGCTTGCACAGGGTGAACTATGGCTACACCTTC. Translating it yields CASSYRLHRVNYGYTF.

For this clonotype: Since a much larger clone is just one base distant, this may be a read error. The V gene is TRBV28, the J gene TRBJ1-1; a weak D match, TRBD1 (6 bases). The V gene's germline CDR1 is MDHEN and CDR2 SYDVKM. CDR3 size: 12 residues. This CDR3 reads CASKYGGTEASF. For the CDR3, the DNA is TGTGCCAGCAAGTACGGGGGCACTGAAGCTTCCTTT.

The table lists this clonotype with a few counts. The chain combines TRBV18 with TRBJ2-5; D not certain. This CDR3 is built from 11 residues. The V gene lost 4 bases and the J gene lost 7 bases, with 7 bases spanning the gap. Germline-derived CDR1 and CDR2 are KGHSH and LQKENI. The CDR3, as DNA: TGTGCCAGCTCACGCCCCGGGACCCAGTACTTC. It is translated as CASSRPGTQYF.

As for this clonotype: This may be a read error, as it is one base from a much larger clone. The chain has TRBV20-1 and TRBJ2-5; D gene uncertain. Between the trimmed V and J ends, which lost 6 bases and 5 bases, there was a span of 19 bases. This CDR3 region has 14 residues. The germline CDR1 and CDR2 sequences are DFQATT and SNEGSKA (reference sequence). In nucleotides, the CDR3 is TGCAGTGCCCCCCAGAGGACCCCATGGGAGACCCAGTACTTC. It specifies CSAPQRTPWETQYF.

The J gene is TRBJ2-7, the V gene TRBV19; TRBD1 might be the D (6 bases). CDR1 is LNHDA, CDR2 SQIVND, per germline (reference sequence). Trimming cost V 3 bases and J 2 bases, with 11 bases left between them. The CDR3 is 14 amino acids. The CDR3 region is CASSMVWGPYEQYF. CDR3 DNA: TGTGCCAGTAGTATGGTGTGGGGGCCCTACGAGCAGTACTTC. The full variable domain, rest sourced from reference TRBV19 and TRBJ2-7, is DGGITQSPKYLFRKEGQNVTLSCEQNLNHDAMYWYRQDPGQGLRLIYYSQIVNDFQKGDIAEGYSVSREKKESFPLTVTSAQKNPTAFYLCASSMVWGPYEQYFGPGTRLTVT.

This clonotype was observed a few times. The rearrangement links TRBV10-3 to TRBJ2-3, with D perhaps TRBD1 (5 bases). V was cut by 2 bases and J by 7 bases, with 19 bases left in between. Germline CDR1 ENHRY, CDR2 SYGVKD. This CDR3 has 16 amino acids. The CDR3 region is CAISEPPRVTTNTQYF. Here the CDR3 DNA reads TGTGCCATCAGTGAGCCCCCCAGGGTAACCACCAATACGCAGTATTTT.

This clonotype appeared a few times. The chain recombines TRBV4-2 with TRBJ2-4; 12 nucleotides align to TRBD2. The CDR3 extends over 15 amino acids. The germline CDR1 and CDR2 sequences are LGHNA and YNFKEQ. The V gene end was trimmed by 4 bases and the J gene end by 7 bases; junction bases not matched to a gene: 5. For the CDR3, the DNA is TGTGCCAGCAGCCGCGCTAGCGGGAGGGGGAACATTCAGTACTTC. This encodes CASSRASGRGNIQYF.

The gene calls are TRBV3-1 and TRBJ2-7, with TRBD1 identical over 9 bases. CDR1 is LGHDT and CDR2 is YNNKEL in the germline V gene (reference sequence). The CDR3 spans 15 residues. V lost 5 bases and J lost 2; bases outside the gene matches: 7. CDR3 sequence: CASSGQGQGPYEQYF. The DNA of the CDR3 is TGTGCCAGCAGCGGCCAGGGACAGGGCCCCTACGAGCAGTACTTC.

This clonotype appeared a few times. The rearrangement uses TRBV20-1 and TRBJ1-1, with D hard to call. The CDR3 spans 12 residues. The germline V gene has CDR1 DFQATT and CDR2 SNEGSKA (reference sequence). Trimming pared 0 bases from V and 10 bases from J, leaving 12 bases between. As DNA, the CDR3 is TGCAGTGCTAGAGAGGGCCTCCCCGGAGCTTTCTTT. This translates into CSAREGLPGAFF.

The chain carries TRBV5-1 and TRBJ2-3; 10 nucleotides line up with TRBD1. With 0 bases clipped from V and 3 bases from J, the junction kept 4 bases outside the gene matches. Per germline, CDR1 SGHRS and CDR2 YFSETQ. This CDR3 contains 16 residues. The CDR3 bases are TGCGCCAGCAGCTTGGGACAGGGGGCACAGACAGATACGCAGTATTTT. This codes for CASSLGQGAQTDTQYF.

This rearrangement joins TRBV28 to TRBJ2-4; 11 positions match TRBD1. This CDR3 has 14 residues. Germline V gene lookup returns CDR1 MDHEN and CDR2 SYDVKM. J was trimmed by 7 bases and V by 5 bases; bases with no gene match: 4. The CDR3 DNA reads TGTGCCAGCAGTCTTCGGGACAGGGGGAACATTCAGTACTTC. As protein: CASSLRDRGNIQYF. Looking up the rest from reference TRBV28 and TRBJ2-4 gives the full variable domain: DVKVTQSSRYLVKRTGEKVFLECVQDMDHENMFWYRQDPGLGLRLIYFSYDVKMKEKGDIPEGYSVSREKKERFSLILESASTNQTSMYLCASSLRDRGNIQYFGAGTRLSVL.

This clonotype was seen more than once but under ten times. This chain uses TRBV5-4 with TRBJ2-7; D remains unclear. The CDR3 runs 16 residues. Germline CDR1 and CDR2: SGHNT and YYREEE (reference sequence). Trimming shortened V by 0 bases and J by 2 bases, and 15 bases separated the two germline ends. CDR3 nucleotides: TGTGCCAGCAGCTTGGGAGTGGGGTTAGAAGCCTACGAGCAGTACTTC. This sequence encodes CASSLGVGLEAYEQYF.

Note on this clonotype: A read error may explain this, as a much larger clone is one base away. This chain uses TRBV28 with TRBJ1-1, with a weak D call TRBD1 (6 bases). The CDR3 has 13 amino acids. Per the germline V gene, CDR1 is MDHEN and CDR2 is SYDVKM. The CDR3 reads CASETGMNTEALF. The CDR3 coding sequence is TGTGCCAGTGAGACAGGTATGAACACTGAAGCTTTGTTT.

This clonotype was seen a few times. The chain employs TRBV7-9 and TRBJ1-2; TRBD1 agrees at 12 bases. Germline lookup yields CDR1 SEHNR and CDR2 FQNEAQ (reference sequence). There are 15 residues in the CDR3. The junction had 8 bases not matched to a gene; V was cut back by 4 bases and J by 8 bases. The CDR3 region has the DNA TGTGCCAGCAGCTCTACCGGGACAGGGGGCGGCGGCTACACCTTC. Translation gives CASSSTGTGGGGYTF.